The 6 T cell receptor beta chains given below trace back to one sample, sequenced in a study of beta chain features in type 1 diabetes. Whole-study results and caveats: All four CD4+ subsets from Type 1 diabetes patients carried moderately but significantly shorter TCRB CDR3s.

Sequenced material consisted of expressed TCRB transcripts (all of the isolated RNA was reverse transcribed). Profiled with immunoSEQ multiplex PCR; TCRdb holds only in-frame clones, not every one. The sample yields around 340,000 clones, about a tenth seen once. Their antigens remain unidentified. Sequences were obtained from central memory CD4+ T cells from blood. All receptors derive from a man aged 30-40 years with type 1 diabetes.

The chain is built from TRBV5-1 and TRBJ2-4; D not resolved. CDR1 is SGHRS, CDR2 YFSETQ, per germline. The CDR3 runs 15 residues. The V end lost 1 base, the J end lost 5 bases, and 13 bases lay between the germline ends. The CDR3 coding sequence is TGCGCCAGCAGCTTGAATATAGGGTTGGAAAACATTCAGTACTTC. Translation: CASSLNIGLENIQYF.

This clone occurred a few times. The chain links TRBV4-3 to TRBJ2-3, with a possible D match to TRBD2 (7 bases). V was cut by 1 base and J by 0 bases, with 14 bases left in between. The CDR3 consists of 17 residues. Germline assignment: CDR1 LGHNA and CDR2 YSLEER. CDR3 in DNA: TGCGCCAGCAGCCAAGGGGCGGCGGGGGCTAGCACAGATACGCAGTATTTT. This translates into CASSQGAAGASTDTQYF.

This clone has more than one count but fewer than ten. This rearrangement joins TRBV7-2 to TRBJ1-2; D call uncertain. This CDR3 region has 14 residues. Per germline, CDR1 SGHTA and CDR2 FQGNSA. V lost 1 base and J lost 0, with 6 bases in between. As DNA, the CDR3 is TGTGCCAGCAGCTTAGAAGTATCTAACTATGGCTACACCTTC. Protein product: CASSLEVSNYGYTF.

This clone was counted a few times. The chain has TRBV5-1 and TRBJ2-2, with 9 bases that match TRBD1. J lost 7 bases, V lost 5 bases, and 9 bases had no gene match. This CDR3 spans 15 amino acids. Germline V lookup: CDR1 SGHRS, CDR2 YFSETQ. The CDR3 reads CASSPGQGRNGELFF. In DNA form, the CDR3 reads TGCGCCAGCAGTCCGGGACAGGGAAGAAACGGGGAGCTGTTTTTT.

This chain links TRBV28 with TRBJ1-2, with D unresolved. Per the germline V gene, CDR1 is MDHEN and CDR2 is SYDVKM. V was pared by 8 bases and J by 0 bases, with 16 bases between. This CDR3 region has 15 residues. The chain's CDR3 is CASFGRTAANYGYTF. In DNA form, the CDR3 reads TGTGCCAGCTTCGGACGTACAGCGGCTAACTATGGCTACACCTTC.

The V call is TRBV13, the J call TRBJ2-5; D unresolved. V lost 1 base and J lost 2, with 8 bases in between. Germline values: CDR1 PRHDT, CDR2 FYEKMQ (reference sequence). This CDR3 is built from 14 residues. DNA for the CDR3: TGTGCCAGCAGCTTAGCGGATATTCAAGAGACCCAGTACTTC. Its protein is CASSLADIQETQYF.